A selection of T cell receptor beta chains follows, all from one sample in a study of identifying expanded T cells in peripheral blood. TCRdb's copy holds only in-frame clones and misses some; the assay was immunoSEQ multiplex PCR. The sample has about 100,000 clones, 85% to 90% seen once. The sequenced material came from blood. These TCRs come from a person aged 18 to 70 in good health. Each CDR3 is given with its conserved first and last residue. Each record gives: V gene, CDR3 protein.

v_call: TRBV5-8; cdr3_aa: CASSKYPEGTGANVLTF
v_call: TRBV6-5; cdr3_aa: CASSYSSRVYEQYF
v_call: TRBV19; cdr3_aa: CASSREGRADTQYF
v_call: TRBV28; cdr3_aa: CASRTRPSGGYTDTQYF
v_call: TRBV10-3; cdr3_aa: CAISGPGGTSGPSTDTQYF
v_call: TRBV19; cdr3_aa: CASSIVGTSYNEQFF
v_call: TRBV9; cdr3_aa: CASGTGSSYGQYF
v_call: TRBV7-2; cdr3_aa: CASSLLAGGGSGAQYF
v_call: TRBV18; cdr3_aa: CASSPLGDTEAFF
v_call: TRBV4-3; cdr3_aa: CASSSSPDIRTDTQYF
v_call: TRBV28; cdr3_aa: CASSFFAASYEQYF
v_call: TRBV11-3; cdr3_aa: CASSPPSGVIGELFF
v_call: TRBV14; cdr3_aa: CASSLPGLAGVEQYF
v_call: TRBV6-5; cdr3_aa: CASRGTGDHEQYF
v_call: TRBV4-2; cdr3_aa: CASSQEAGAGQPQHF
v_call: TRBV7-2; cdr3_aa: CASRREGGTYGYTF
v_call: TRBV4-1; cdr3_aa: CASSRRRGEYNEQFF
v_call: TRBV9; cdr3_aa: CASSGDTQYF
v_call: TRBV5-1; cdr3_aa: CASRIGETQYF
v_call: TRBV7-9; cdr3_aa: CASSSEGVNGAFF
v_call: TRBV5-4; cdr3_aa: CASSLGQGAEGYTF
v_call: TRBV11-3; cdr3_aa: CASSQIQGAPGNEQFF
v_call: TRBV28; cdr3_aa: CASSGAAGGRSYNEQFF
v_call: TRBV13; cdr3_aa: CASSSSAFQETQYF
v_call: TRBV4-1; cdr3_aa: CASSQGESPWPQHF
v_call: TRBV10-3; cdr3_aa: CAISEINLPPQHF
v_call: TRBV25-1; cdr3_aa: CASSPSPGSDYGYTF
v_call: TRBV29-1; cdr3_aa: CSVELGARGCFF
v_call: TRBV18; cdr3_aa: CASSPSARSEQYF
v_call: TRBV6-6; cdr3_aa: CASTTGYSGRDEQYF
v_call: TRBV5-1; cdr3_aa: CASSLAGGPGYTF
v_call: TRBV6-5; cdr3_aa: CASSRTSGGYDEQFF
v_call: TRBV19; cdr3_aa: CASSPGPSSYNSPLHF
v_call: TRBV4-1; cdr3_aa: CASSQVISLGTGELFF
v_call: TRBV15; cdr3_aa: CATSSTVNTEAFF
v_call: TRBV7-2; cdr3_aa: CASSLRTNEKLFF
v_call: TRBV7-2; cdr3_aa: CASSFLPRGTEAFF
v_call: TRBV11-3; cdr3_aa: CASSLDLGATQYF
v_call: TRBV7-2; cdr3_aa: CASSPDRNYNEQFF
v_call: TRBV19; cdr3_aa: CASSLDREYGYTF
v_call: TRBV6-5; cdr3_aa: CASILQGGAGKLFF
v_call: TRBV6-1; cdr3_aa: CASSPTGTGPYGYTF
v_call: TRBV4-2; cdr3_aa: CASSHRGTTSGNTIYF
v_call: TRBV27; cdr3_aa: CASSGAGLRAGVNQPQHF
v_call: TRBV7-6; cdr3_aa: CASSLGVMGPYNEQFF
v_call: TRBV30; cdr3_aa: CAWDHTSGAYNEQFF
v_call: TRBV5-5; cdr3_aa: CASSPGLAGIPDTQYF
v_call: TRBV27; cdr3_aa: CASSTQQGLGTEAFF
v_call: TRBV13; cdr3_aa: CASSPGTSGGAGQTQYF
v_call: TRBV9; cdr3_aa: CASSVGRVKTGTGELFF
v_call: TRBV7-8; cdr3_aa: CASRWDSLSEQFF
v_call: TRBV4-2; cdr3_aa: CASSFRQYNTGELFF
v_call: TRBV28; cdr3_aa: CASRLQSTEAFF